A single sample is the source of the 28 T cell receptor beta chains below, sequenced in a study of cytomegalovirus exposure and HLA in healthy donors. With 60 Vbeta and 13 Jbeta primers, the PCR was carried out. Produced via immunoSEQ multiplex PCR; TCRdb's table is partial and in-frame only. The table includes about 150,000 clones, around 79% detected once. Sequenced material: PBMCs. The receptors stem from a young woman in good health and CMV-seronegative.

The V and J genes are TRBV20-1 and TRBJ2-5; a possible D gene is TRBD1 (5 bases). Germline assignment: CDR1 DFQATT and CDR2 SNEGSKA (reference sequence). The CDR3 spans 11 residues. Trimming cost V 5 bases and J 5 bases, with 9 bases left between them. Written as DNA, the CDR3 is TGCAGTGCTCCCAAGGGGGAGACCCAGTACTTC. It codes for CSAPKGETQYF.

This clone has just a few counts. The CDR3 sequence: CASSLEGQGSTDTQYF. CDR3 in DNA: TGCGCCAGCAGCTTGGAGGGACAGGGGTCGACAGATACGCAGTATTTT. The chain employs TRBV5-1 and TRBJ2-3; the match to TRBD1 covers 10 bases. Germline lookup yields CDR1 SGHRS and CDR2 YFSETQ. This CDR3 region has 16 residues. J lost 3 bases, V lost 0 bases, and 4 bases had no gene match.

V and J are TRBV19 and TRBJ1-1; D is unclear. V lost 1 base, J lost 1 base, and 7 bases lay in between. Germline assignment: CDR1 LNHDA and CDR2 SQIVND (reference sequence). CDR3 size: 14 residues. CDR3 coding DNA: TGTGCCAGTAGTATAGTCGGTAGGAACACTGAAGCTTTCTTT. It codes for CASSIVGRNTEAFF.

This clone has just a few counts. The V and J genes are TRBV19 and TRBJ1-2; no definite D call. CDR3 length equals 13 residues. Germline CDR1 reads LNHDA; CDR2 reads SQIVND (reference sequence). Trimming stripped 6 bases from V and 8 bases from J, with 16 bases between. CDR3 residues: CASSPDTYKGYTF. The DNA for the CDR3 is TGTGCCAGTAGCCCTGACACGTATAAGGGCTACACCTTC.

The chain combines TRBV6-1 with TRBJ2-3, with 9 bases aligning to TRBD1. Looked up from germline, CDR1 is MNHNS and CDR2 is SASEGT. There are 17 residues in the CDR3. V shed 2 bases and J 4 bases; nucleotides not matched to a gene: 10. CDR3 residues: CASSERRGQGLADTQYF. The CDR3 bases are TGTGCCAGCAGTGAAAGGAGGGGACAGGGCCTTGCAGATACGCAGTATTTT.

The chain employs TRBV9 and TRBJ2-7; 7 bases fit TRBD1. Unmatched junction bases numbered 4, after V lost 4 bases and J lost 0 bases. Germline V gene sequence: CDR1 SGDLS, CDR2 YYNGEE. The length of the CDR3 is 14 residues. For the CDR3, the DNA is TGTGCCAGCAGCCCTCGGGACAGCTCCTACGAGCAGTACTTC. This codes for CASSPRDSSYEQYF. The whole variable domain, remainder taken from reference TRBV9 and TRBJ2-7, is DSGVTQTPKHLITATGQRVTLRCSPRSGDLSVYWYQQSLDQGLQFLIQYYNGEERAKGNILERFSAQQFPDLHSELNLSSLELGDSALYFCASSPRDSSYEQYFGPGTRLTVT.

This clone occurred a few times. The chain couples TRBV30 to TRBJ1-5; 9 bases are shared with TRBD1. Germline V gene data show CDR1 as GTSNPN and CDR2 as SVGIG (reference sequence). V shed 3 bases, J shed 7 bases, and the junction held 4 bases outside the gene matches. CDR3 length: 13 residues. DNA of the CDR3: TGTGCCTGGAGCAGACAGGGGGAGCAGCCCCAGCATTTT. Its translation is CAWSRQGEQPQHF. Combining the CDR3 with reference TRBV30 and TRBJ1-5 gives the whole variable domain SQTIHQWPATLVQPVGSPLSLECTVEGTSNPNLYWYRQAAGRGLQLLFYSVGIGQISSEVPQNLSASRPQDRQFILSSKKLLLSDSGFYLCAWSRQGEQPQHFGDGTRLSIL.

This chain uses TRBV15 with TRBJ2-5; 8 bases are shared with TRBD2. In germline, CDR1 is LNHNV, CDR2 YYDKDF (reference sequence). The length of the CDR3 is 16 residues. The J segment lost 4 bases and the V segment lost 0 bases, leaving 7 bases of the junction unmatched. The CDR3 DNA follows: TGTGCCACCAGCAGAGATCGGGGGGCGGGGGGAGAGACCCAGTACTTC. It yields the protein CATSRDRGAGGETQYF.

A few counts support this clone. The chain employs TRBV5-1 and TRBJ1-2, with TRBD1 identical over 11 bases. The CDR3 covers 16 residues. V shed 4 bases, J shed 1 base, and the junction held 6 bases outside the gene matches. Germline-derived CDR1 and CDR2 are SGHRS and YFSETQ. This CDR3 reads CASSTEGTGGNYGYTF. The CDR3 bases are TGCGCCAGCAGCACAGAAGGGACAGGGGGTAACTATGGCTACACCTTC.

The V gene is TRBV5-1, the J gene TRBJ1-4; D uncertain. The CDR3 spans 14 residues. The germline CDR1 and CDR2 sequences are SGHRS and YFSETQ. Trimming stripped 1 base from V and 8 bases from J, with 12 bases between. The CDR3 sequence is CASSLFGRIEKLFF. The CDR3 nucleotides are TGCGCCAGCAGCTTGTTTGGGAGGATCGAAAAACTGTTTTTT.

The genes are TRBV19 and TRBJ2-7; 10 nucleotides match TRBD2. The J segment lost 3 bases and the V segment lost 6 bases, leaving 8 bases of the junction unmatched. CDR3 length: 15 amino acids. CDR1 is LNHDA, CDR2 SQIVND, per germline (reference sequence). The chain's CDR3 is CASSPNSGGSYEQYF. The CDR3 DNA reads as TGTGCCAGTAGCCCTAATAGCGGGGGGAGCTACGAGCAGTACTTC.

The chain employs TRBV7-2 and TRBJ2-7; the match to TRBD2 covers 7 bases. Germline CDR1 and CDR2: SGHTA and FQGNSA. This CDR3 contains 18 residues. V gave up 2 bases and J gave up 5 bases; unmatched junction bases: 18. CDR3 amino acids: CASSLRVLGRGTLDEQYF. CDR3 DNA sequence: TGTGCCAGCAGCTTAAGGGTCCTCGGGCGGGGGACCCTTGACGAGCAGTACTTC.

The chain combines TRBV6-5 with TRBJ2-1; possible D gene TRBD2, 7 bases. Deletions cut 6 bases from V and 5 bases from J, with 14 bases between. Per the germline V gene, CDR1 is MNHEY and CDR2 is SVGAGI. The CDR3 is 14 amino acids. Here the CDR3 reads CASSLRGAHNEQFF. In DNA form, the CDR3 reads TGTGCCAGCAGCCTCCGGGGGGCTCACAATGAGCAGTTCTTC.

V and J are TRBV27 and TRBJ1-6, with TRBD1 as a possible D gene (5 bases). There are 13 residues in the CDR3. Germline V gene lookup returns CDR1 MNHEY and CDR2 SMNVEV (reference sequence). The V gene lost 7 bases and the J gene lost 8 bases, with 12 bases spanning the gap. The DNA of the CDR3 is TGTGCCAGCAAAAAGGGGCGCGATTCACCCCTCCACTTT. It is translated as CASKKGRDSPLHF.

This chain joins TRBV5-1 and TRBJ2-4; D ambiguous. Trimming left V 0 bases short and J 0 bases short, with 7 bases between. CDR1 and CDR2 (germline): SGHRS, YFSETQ. This CDR3 region has 15 residues. The CDR3 nucleotides read TGCGCCAGCAGCTTGGCCAATCCAGCCAAAAACATTCAGTACTTC. Its translation is CASSLANPAKNIQYF.

This clone occurred a few times. V usage is TRBV5-4 and J usage is TRBJ1-1, with 9 bases lining up with TRBD1. Germline V gene sequence: CDR1 SGHNT, CDR2 YYREEE (reference sequence). The CDR3 sequence is 14 residues long. The ends lost 4 bases at V and 7 bases at J; junction bases unmatched: 8. This CDR3 is CASSVGQGRGEAFF. The DNA of the CDR3 is TGTGCCAGCAGCGTGGGACAGGGAAGGGGTGAAGCTTTCTTT.

This chain uses TRBV9 with TRBJ2-7, with TRBD2 matching 9 bases. This CDR3 contains 15 residues. The ends lost 2 bases at V and 1 base at J; junction bases unmatched: 4. Germline assignment: CDR1 SGDLS and CDR2 YYNGEE. The chain's CDR3 is CASSVSSGVSYEQYF. CDR3 bases: TGTGCCAGCAGCGTGTCTAGCGGGGTGTCCTACGAGCAGTACTTC.

The rearrangement links TRBV4-2 to TRBJ2-2, with TRBD1 matching 12 bases. The CDR3 totals 17 residues. The V gene's germline CDR1 is LGHNA and CDR2 YNFKEQ. J gave up 6 bases and V 3 bases, and 8 bases lay outside the gene matches. In nucleotides, the CDR3 is TGTGCCAGCAGCCAGGTGACCGGGACAGGGGGCCCCGGGGAGCTGTTTTTT. This translates into CASSQVTGTGGPGELFF.

The V gene is TRBV4-1, the J gene TRBJ1-1; D not resolved. Germline CDR1 reads MGHRA; CDR2 reads YSYEKL. The CDR3 is 17 amino acids. V was cut by 3 bases and J by 3 bases, with 20 bases left in between. The CDR3 region has the DNA TGCGCCAGCAGCCAGTTAAGAGTGAACACTGGGCACACTGAAGCTTTCTTT. It specifies CASSQLRVNTGHTEAFF.

The chain has TRBV5-1 and TRBJ2-2, with 8 bases lining up with TRBD1. The germline V gene encodes CDR1 SGHRS and CDR2 YFSETQ. The CDR3 contains 15 residues. V shed 3 bases and J 3 bases; nucleotides not matched to a gene: 4. CDR3 DNA: TGCGCCAGCAGCTCCCACAGGGGGGACACCGGGGAGCTGTTTTTT. Its translation: CASSSHRGDTGELFF.

The V and J genes are TRBV7-3 and TRBJ2-1; 14 bases line up with TRBD2. The V segment lost 3 bases and the J segment 2 bases; nucleotides outside the gene matches: 0. Germline-derived CDR1 and CDR2 are SGHTA and FQGTGA. CDR3 length: 16 residues. The CDR3 sequence is CASSLGLAGAYNEQFF. The CDR3 DNA follows: TGTGCCAGCAGCTTGGGACTAGCGGGGGCCTACAATGAGCAGTTCTTC.

Only a few counts were recorded for this clone. The J gene is TRBJ1-1, the V gene TRBV25-1; tentatively, D is TRBD1 (6 bases). V dropped 1 base and J dropped 4 bases, with 10 bases sitting between them. The CDR3 is 14 amino acids. CDR1 and CDR2 from the germline V gene are MGHDK and SYGVNS. The DNA of the CDR3 is TGTGCCAGCAGTGAATCAGGGGAGAGCACTGAAGCTTTCTTT. Translated, it gives CASSESGESTEAFF.

The rearrangement joins TRBV11-2 to TRBJ2-3; TRBD2 matches 9 bases. The germline V gene has CDR1 SGHAT and CDR2 FQNNGV. With V trimmed by 1 base and J by 2 bases, 10 bases remained unmatched. The length of the CDR3 is 18 residues. CDR3 sequence: CASSLVWHERGDTDTQYF. The CDR3 nucleotides are TGTGCCAGCAGCTTAGTGTGGCACGAGCGGGGGGACACAGATACGCAGTATTTT.

The chain couples TRBV2 to TRBJ1-5; 10 bases fit TRBD1. The junction had 15 bases not matched to a gene; V was cut back by 6 bases and J by 1 base. Germline loops: CDR1 SNHLY, CDR2 FYNNEI. The CDR3 runs 19 residues. In DNA, the CDR3 is TGTGCCAGCAGGGTCGGCCCGGGACAGGGGAGGGCGAGCAATCAGCCCCAGCATTTT. Encoded protein: CASRVGPGQGRASNQPQHF.

This sequence joins TRBV25-1 and TRBJ1-1; D remains unclear. Germline CDR1 reads MGHDK; CDR2 reads SYGVNS. The ends were cut back, 0 bases at V and 7 bases at J, with 9 bases in the middle. The CDR3 length is 13 residues. In DNA form, the CDR3 reads TGTGCCAGCAGTGAATACCTCGGGAGTGAAGCTTTCTTT. Translation: CASSEYLGSEAFF.

This sequence joins TRBV10-3 and TRBJ2-7; TRBD1 aligns across 8 bases. Germline CDR1 is ENHRY and CDR2 is SYGVKD. V shed 6 bases and J 2 bases; nucleotides not matched to a gene: 0. This CDR3 is 12 amino acids long. CDR3 nucleotides: TGTGCCATCAGGGACAGGGCCTACGAGCAGTACTTC. Amino acids: CAIRDRAYEQYF.

This clone has just one count. The gene calls are TRBV7-8 and TRBJ1-1; no reliable D call. The CDR3 has 14 amino acids. V lost 7 bases and J lost 0, with 12 bases in between. Germline-derived CDR1 and CDR2 are SGHVS and FQNEAQ. The CDR3: CASTFRDLNTEAFF. The CDR3 DNA is TGTGCCAGCACCTTTAGAGATTTGAACACTGAAGCTTTCTTT.

This rearrangement joins TRBV19 to TRBJ1-3; 7 positions match TRBD1. Germline V gives CDR1 LNHDA, CDR2 SQIVND (reference sequence). The CDR3 contains 14 residues. Written as DNA, the CDR3 is TGTGACGCGGGACAGCGACCCTCTGGAAACACCATATATTTT. As protein: CDAGQRPSGNTIYF.